The clone carrying this TCR beta chain is a singleton in its sample. Its matching antigen is unknown. V lost 0 bases and J lost 0, with 3 bases in between. There are 13 residues in the CDR3. In germline, CDR1 is DFQATT, CDR2 SNEGSKA (reference sequence). This sample stems from a study of regulatory T cells in long-lasting Graves disease. On the study more broadly: Persistent cases took antithyroid drugs over 5 years and stayed TSH receptor antibody positive. Study-wide results and caveats: Compared with new cases, persistent Graves' patients showed reduced TCR diversity.

Sequencing libraries for TCR beta were prepared with iRepertoire HTBI primers and Arm-PCR of CDR3 regions. TCRdb passed the multiplex PCR reads through MiXCR, listing each CDR3 protein once. The data show under 500,000 distinct CDR3 sequences, less than 25% seen once. Time point described: persistent/refractory GD, antithyroid drugs over 5 years with positive TRAb. Preparation of the TCR library used RNA extracted from PBMCs. The TCR sequence derives from a female donor with Graves disease. The chain carries TRBV20-1 and TRBJ2-1; D uncertain. The sample consisted of peripheral blood mononuclear cells (PBMCs), taken when the disease was refractory, from a patient treated with antithyroid drugs. CDR3 region: CSARELSYNEQFF. The DNA of the CDR3 is TGCAGTGCTAGAGAACTCTCCTACAATGAGCAGTTCTTC.